Below are 12 T cell receptor beta chains sequenced from a single sample in a study of PD-1 blockade in mismatch repair-deficient tumors. The table came from immunoSEQ multiplex PCR; TCRdb's copy has only in-frame clones and leaves some out. The repertoire holds tens of thousands of clones, with around four fifths as singletons. Specimen: peripheral blood, collected 2 weeks after starting pembrolizumab. The receptors were sampled from an adult with mismatch repair-deficient cancer.

The chain has TRBV2 and TRBJ1-2; D possibly corresponds to TRBD1 (5 bases). V lost 2 bases to trimming and J lost 2 bases, with 12 bases between them. Looked up from germline, CDR1 is SNHLY and CDR2 is FYNNEI. The CDR3 loop spans 15 amino acids. The CDR3 nucleotides read TGTGCCAGCAGTGAAACTTGGGGCGCCAACTATGGCTACACCTTC. Amino acid sequence: CASSETWGANYGYTF.

V usage is TRBV11-3 and J usage is TRBJ2-1, with D tentatively TRBD2 (6 bases). The CDR3 extends over 19 amino acids. The germline CDR1 and CDR2 sequences are SGHNT and YENEEA. V gave up 5 bases and J gave up 7 bases, with 30 bases separating them. The CDR3 nucleotides are TGTGCCAGCAGCCTCCCCTTTGCTGGGACTCGGTTTAAGGCGAATGAGCAGTTCTTC. Translated, it gives CASSLPFAGTRFKANEQFF.

The CDR3, as DNA: TGTGCCAGAAGCCTAAGAGGCGGAGCGGGTAGATCTGGGGCCAACGTCCTGACTTTC. Its protein is CARSLRGGAGRSGANVLTF. The chain is built from TRBV7-5 and TRBJ2-6; the table assigns TRBD2, which was not confirmed against the DNA. TRBV7-5 counts as a pseudogene. The CDR3 spans 19 residues.

The chain joins TRBV29-1 to TRBJ2-7, with a weak D call TRBD1 (6 bases). This CDR3 comprises 14 residues. Germline V gives CDR1 SQVTM, CDR2 ANQGSEA. V was pared by 7 bases and J by 2 bases, with 18 bases between. Here the CDR3 reads CSAFWYREPYEQYF. CDR3 DNA sequence: TGCAGCGCCTTTTGGTACAGGGAACCCTACGAGCAGTACTTC.

The J gene is TRBJ2-4, the V gene TRBV9; D gene unclear. Deletions cut 0 bases from V and 8 bases from J, with 12 bases between. This CDR3 comprises 14 residues. CDR1 and CDR2 (germline): SGDLS, YYNGEE. The CDR3 protein is CASSVGTRVDIQYF. The CDR3 DNA reads as TGTGCCAGCAGCGTAGGGACCCGAGTTGACATTCAGTACTTC.

The rearrangement uses TRBV19 and TRBJ1-1, with D perhaps matching TRBD1 (6 bases). Germline-derived CDR1 and CDR2 are LNHDA and SQIVND (reference sequence). The ends were cut back, 1 base at V and 1 base at J, with 19 bases in the middle. The CDR3 is 18 residues long. The CDR3 is CASSIGRTDVNKNTEAFF. The DNA of the CDR3 is TGTGCCAGTAGTATAGGGAGGACAGACGTTAATAAGAACACTGAAGCTTTCTTT.

In DNA, the CDR3 is TGTGCCAGCAGTCTTGGACAGGTCCTAGCTCCTGGGAATGAGCAGTTCTTC. Translating it yields CASSLGQVLAPGNEQFF. V usage is TRBV28 and J usage is TRBJ2-1; 7 bases match TRBD1. Germline V gene lookup returns CDR1 MDHEN and CDR2 SYDVKM. Trimming cost V 5 bases and J 7 bases; bases outside gene matches: 17. The length of the CDR3 is 17 residues.

The chain recombines TRBV28 with TRBJ2-1, with D uncertain. Trimming cost V 1 base and J 2 bases, with 9 bases left between them. Germline values: CDR1 MDHEN, CDR2 SYDVKM. CDR3 length: 15 amino acids. For the CDR3, the DNA is TGTGCCAGCAGTTTATCCCAGACAACCTACAATGAGCAGTTCTTC. Protein: CASSLSQTTYNEQFF.

This clone has a handful of counts. V and J are TRBV5-4 and TRBJ2-7, with 8 bases matching TRBD1. After removal of 1 base from V and 2 bases from J, the junction contained 2 bases not matched to a gene. The germline V gene has CDR1 SGHNT and CDR2 YYREEE (reference sequence). There are 14 residues in the CDR3. The CDR3 spells CASSLLDRAYEQYF. The CDR3 DNA sequence: TGTGCCAGCAGCTTGTTGGACAGGGCCTACGAGCAGTACTTC.

The chain links TRBV7-9 to TRBJ2-7; D could derive from TRBD1 or TRBD2 (5 bases each). Trimming removed 1 base from V and 4 bases from J, with 20 bases in between. CDR1 and CDR2 (germline): SEHNR, FQNEAQ (reference sequence). The CDR3 contains 17 residues. The CDR3 is CASSLDLLGGREYEQYF. The CDR3, as DNA: TGTGCCAGCAGCTTAGACCTACTTGGGGGAAGGGAGTACGAGCAGTACTTC.

V usage is TRBV19 and J usage is TRBJ1-5, with 10 bases identical to TRBD1. Trimming cost V 5 bases and J 2 bases; bases outside gene matches: 6. Germline V CDR1 and CDR2: LNHDA, SQIVND (reference sequence). The CDR3 spans 16 residues. This CDR3 is CASSLAGTGGNQPQHF. The DNA of the CDR3 is TGTGCCAGTAGTTTAGCCGGGACAGGGGGCAATCAGCCCCAGCATTTT.

The chain has TRBV13 and TRBJ1-3, with no clear D. Germline V gene data show CDR1 as PRHDT and CDR2 as FYEKMQ (reference sequence). This CDR3 has 15 amino acids. The V end lost 5 bases, the J end lost 0 bases, and 11 bases lay between the germline ends. CDR3 coding DNA: TGTGCCAGCAGCCCAGGCCCAGCCTCTGGAAACACCATATATTTT. Encoded protein: CASSPGPASGNTIYF.